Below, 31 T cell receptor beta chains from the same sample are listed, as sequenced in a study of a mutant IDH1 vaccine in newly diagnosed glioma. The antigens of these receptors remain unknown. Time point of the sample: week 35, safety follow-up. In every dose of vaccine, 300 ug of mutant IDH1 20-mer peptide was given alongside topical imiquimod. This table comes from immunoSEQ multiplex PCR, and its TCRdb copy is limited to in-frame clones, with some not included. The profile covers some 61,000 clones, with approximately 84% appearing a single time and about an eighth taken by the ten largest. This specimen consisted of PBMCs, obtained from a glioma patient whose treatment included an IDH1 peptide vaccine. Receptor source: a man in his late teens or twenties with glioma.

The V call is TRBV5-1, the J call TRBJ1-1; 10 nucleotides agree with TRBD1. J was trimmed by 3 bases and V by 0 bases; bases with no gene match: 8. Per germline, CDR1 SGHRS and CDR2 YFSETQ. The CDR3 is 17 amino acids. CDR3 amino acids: CASSLDRRQGAHTEAFF. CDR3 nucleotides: TGCGCCAGCAGCTTGGACCGTCGACAGGGGGCCCACACTGAAGCTTTCTTT.

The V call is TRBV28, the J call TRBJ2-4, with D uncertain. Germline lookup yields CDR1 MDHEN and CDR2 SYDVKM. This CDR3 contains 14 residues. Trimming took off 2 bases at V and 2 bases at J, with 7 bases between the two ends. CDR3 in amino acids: CASSLKSPKNIQYF. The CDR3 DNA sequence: TGTGCCAGCAGTTTAAAGTCGCCCAAAAACATTCAGTACTTC.

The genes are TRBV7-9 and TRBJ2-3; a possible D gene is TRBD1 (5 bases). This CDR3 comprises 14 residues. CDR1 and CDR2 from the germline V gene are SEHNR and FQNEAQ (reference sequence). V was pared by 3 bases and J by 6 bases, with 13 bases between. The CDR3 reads CASSFTRRGDTQYF. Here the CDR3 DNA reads TGTGCCAGCAGCTTTACACGTAGGGGCGATACGCAGTATTTT.

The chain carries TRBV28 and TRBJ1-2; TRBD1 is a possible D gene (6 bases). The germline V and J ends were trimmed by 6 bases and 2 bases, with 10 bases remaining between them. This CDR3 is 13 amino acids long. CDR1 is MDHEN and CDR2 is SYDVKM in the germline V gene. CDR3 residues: CASSLQGNYGYTF. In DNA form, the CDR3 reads TGTGCCAGCAGCCTCCAGGGGAACTATGGCTACACCTTC.

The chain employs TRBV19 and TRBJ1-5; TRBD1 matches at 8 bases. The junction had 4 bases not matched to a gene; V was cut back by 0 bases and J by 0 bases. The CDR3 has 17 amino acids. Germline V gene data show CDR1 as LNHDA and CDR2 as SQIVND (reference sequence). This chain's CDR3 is CASSIDPRGHSNQPQHF. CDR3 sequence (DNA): TGTGCCAGTAGTATAGATCCCAGGGGGCATAGCAATCAGCCCCAGCATTTT. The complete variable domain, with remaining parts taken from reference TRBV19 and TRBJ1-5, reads DGGITQSPKYLFRKEGQNVTLSCEQNLNHDAMYWYRQDPGQGLRLIYYSQIVNDFQKGDIAEGYSVSREKKESFPLTVTSAQKNPTAFYLCASSIDPRGHSNQPQHFGDGTRLSIL.

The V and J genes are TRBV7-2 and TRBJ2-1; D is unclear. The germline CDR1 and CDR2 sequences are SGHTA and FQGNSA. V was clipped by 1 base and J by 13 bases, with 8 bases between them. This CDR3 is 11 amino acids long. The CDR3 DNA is TGTGCCAGCAGCTTAGATTTGAAACAGTTCTTC. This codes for CASSLDLKQFF.

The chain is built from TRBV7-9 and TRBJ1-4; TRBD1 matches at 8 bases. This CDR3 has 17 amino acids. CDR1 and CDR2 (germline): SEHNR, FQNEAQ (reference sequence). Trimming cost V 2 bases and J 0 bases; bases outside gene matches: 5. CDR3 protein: CASSLTGQGATNEKLFF. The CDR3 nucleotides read TGTGCCAGCAGCTTAACCGGACAGGGAGCAACTAATGAAAAACTGTTTTTT.

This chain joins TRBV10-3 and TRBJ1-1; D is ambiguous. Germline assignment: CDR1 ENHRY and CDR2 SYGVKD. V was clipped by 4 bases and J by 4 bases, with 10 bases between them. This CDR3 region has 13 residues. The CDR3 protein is CAISGSQSTEAFF. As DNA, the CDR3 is TGTGCCATCAGTGGGTCCCAGAGCACTGAAGCTTTCTTT.

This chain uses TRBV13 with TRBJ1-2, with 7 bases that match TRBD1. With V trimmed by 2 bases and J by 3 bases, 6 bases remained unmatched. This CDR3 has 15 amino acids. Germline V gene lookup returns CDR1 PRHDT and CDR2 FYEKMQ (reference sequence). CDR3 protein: CASSLTGTAHYGYTF. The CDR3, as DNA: TGTGCCAGCAGCTTAACCGGGACAGCCCACTATGGCTACACCTTC.

The CDR3 loop is CASSYSGTGNYEQYF. CDR3 nucleotides: TGCGCCAGCAGCTATTCCGGGACAGGGAACTACGAGCAGTACTTC. This chain uses TRBV5-1 with TRBJ2-7, with 9 nucleotides matching TRBD1. Losses at the gene ends were 3 bases for V and 3 bases for J; bases not matched to a gene: 7. The length of the CDR3 is 15 residues. Germline V CDR1 and CDR2: SGHRS, YFSETQ. Variable domain in full (rest from reference TRBV5-1 and TRBJ2-7): KAGVTQTPRYLIKTRGQQVTLSCSPISGHRSVSWYQQTPGQGLQFLFEYFSETQRNKGNFPGRFSGRQFSNSRSEMNVSTLELGDSALYLCASSYSGTGNYEQYFGPGTRLTVT.

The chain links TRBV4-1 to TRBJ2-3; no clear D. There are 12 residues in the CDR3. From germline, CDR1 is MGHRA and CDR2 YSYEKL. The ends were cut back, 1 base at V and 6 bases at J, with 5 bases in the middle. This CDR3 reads CASSQVRDTQYF. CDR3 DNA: TGCGCCAGCAGCCAAGTAAGGGATACGCAGTATTTT.

The CDR3 DNA sequence: TGTGCCATCAGTGAGTCCGGTTTGGACGAGCAGTTCTTC. It codes for CAISESGLDEQFF. The chain links TRBV10-3 to TRBJ2-1; no definite D call. CDR1 and CDR2 (germline): ENHRY, SYGVKD. CDR3 length equals 13 residues. V was pared by 0 bases and J by 10 bases, with 10 bases between.

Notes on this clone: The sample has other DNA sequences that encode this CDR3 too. Written as DNA, the CDR3 is TGTGCCAGCTCACCCCCGGGGGGGGCTGGGGCCAACGTCCTGACTTTC. Translating it yields CASSPPGGAGANVLTF. The genes are TRBV18 and TRBJ2-6, with TRBD2 matching over 8 bases. Germline lookup yields CDR1 KGHSH and CDR2 LQKENI. V lost 3 bases, J lost 2 bases, and 3 bases stayed unmatched. The CDR3 sequence is 16 residues long.

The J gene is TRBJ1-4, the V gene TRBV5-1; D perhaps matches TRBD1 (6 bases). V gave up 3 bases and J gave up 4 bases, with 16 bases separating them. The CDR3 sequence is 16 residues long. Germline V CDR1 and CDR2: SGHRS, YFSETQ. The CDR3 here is CASSSDLGGGNEKLFF. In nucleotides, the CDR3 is TGCGCCAGCAGCTCGGACCTAGGGGGGGGTAATGAAAAACTGTTTTTT.

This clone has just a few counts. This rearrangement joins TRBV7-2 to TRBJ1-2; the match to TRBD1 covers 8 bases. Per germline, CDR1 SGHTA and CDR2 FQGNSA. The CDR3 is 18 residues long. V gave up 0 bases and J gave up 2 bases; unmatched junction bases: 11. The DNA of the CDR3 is TGTGCCAGCAGCTTAGCGTCCAGGGGGCGACGGGGAAACTATGGCTACACCTTC. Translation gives CASSLASRGRRGNYGYTF.

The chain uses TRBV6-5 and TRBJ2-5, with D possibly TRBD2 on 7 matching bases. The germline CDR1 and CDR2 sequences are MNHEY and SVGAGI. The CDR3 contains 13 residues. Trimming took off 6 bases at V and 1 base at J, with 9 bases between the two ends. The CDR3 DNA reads TGTGCCAGCAGGGGGGGGCTCCAAGAGACCCAGTACTTC. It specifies CASRGGLQETQYF.

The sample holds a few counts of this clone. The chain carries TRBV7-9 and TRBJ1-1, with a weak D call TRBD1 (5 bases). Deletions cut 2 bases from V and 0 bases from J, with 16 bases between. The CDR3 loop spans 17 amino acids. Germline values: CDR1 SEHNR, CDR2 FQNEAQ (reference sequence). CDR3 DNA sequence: TGTGCCAGCAGCTTACGGCGTACAGGCGCCATGAACACTGAAGCTTTCTTT. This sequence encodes CASSLRRTGAMNTEAFF.

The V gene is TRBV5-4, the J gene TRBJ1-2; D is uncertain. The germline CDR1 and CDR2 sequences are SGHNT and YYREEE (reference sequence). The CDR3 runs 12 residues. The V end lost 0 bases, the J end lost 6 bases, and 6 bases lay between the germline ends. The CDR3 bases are TGTGCCAGCAGCTTGGAAAGGCATGGCTACACCTTC. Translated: CASSLERHGYTF.

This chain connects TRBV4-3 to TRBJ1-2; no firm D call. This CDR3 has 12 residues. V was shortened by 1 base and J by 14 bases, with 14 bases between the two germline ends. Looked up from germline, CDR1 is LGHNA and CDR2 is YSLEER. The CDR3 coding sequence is TGCGCCAGCAGCCAAGCATATTCGGGGATAACCTTC. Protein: CASSQAYSGITF.

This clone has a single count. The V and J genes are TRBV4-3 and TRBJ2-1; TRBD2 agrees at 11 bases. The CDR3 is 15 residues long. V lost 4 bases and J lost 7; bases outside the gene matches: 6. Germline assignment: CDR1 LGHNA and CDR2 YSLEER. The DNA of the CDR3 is TGCGCCAGCAGCCTGGGACTAGCGGACTCGAATGAGCAGTTCTTC. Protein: CASSLGLADSNEQFF.

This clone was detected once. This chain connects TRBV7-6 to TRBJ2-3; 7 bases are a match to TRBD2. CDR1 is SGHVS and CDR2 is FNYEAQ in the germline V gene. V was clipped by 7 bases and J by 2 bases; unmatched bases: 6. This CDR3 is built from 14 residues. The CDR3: CASTAGTNTDTQYF. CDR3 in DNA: TGTGCCAGCACCGCCGGGACTAACACAGATACGCAGTATTTT.

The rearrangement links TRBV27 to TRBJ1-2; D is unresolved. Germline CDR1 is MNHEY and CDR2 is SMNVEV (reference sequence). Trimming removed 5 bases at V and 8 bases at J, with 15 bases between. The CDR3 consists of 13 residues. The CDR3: CASSPLGIRGYTF. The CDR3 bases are TGTGCCAGCAGTCCCCTGGGGATCCGGGGCTACACCTTC.

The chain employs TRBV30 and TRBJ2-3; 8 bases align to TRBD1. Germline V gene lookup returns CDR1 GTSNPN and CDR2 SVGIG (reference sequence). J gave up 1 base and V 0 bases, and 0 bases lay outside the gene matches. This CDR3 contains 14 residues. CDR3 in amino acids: CAWSVGQGTDTQYF. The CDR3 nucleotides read TGTGCCTGGAGTGTGGGACAGGGCACAGATACGCAGTATTTT. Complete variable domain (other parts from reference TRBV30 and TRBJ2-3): SQTIHQWPATLVQPVGSPLSLECTVEGTSNPNLYWYRQAAGRGLQLLFYSVGIGQISSEVPQNLSASRPQDRQFILSSKKLLLSDSGFYLCAWSVGQGTDTQYFGPGTRLTVL.

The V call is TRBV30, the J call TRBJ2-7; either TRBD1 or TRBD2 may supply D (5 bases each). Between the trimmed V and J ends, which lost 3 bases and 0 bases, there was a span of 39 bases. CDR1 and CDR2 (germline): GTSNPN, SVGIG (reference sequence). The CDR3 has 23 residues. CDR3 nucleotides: TGTGCCTGGAGGCAGAAACCCGGTTGGACAAGGGTGGACTTAAAATCGAGCTCCTACGAGCAGTACTTC. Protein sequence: CAWRQKPGWTRVDLKSSSYEQYF.

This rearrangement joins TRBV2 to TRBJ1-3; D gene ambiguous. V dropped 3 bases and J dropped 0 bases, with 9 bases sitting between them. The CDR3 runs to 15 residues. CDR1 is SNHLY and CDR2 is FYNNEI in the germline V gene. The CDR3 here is CASSETRSSGNTIYF. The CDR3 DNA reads TGTGCCAGCAGTGAGACTCGCAGCTCTGGAAACACCATATATTTT.

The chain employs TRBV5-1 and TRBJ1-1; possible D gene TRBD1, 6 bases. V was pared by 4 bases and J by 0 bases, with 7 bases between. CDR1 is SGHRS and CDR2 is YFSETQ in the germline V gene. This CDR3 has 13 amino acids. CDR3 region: CASSPGVNTEAFF. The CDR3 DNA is TGCGCCAGCAGCCCAGGGGTGAACACTGAAGCTTTCTTT.

The CDR3 DNA reads as TGTGCCAGCAGCTCGACCCAGGGCGAGCAGTACTTC. Protein sequence: CASSSTQGEQYF. The chain uses TRBV14 and TRBJ2-7; D is perhaps TRBD1 (5 bases). The CDR3 runs 12 residues. The germline V gene encodes CDR1 SGHDN and CDR2 FVKESK. The germline V and J ends were trimmed by 5 bases and 6 bases, with 11 bases remaining between them.

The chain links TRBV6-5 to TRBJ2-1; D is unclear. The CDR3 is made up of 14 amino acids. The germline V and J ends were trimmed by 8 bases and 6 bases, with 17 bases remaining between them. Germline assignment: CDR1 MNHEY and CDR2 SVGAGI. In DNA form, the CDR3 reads TGTGCCAGCGCCCCGTCGAGAACAATCAATGAGCAGTTCTTC. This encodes CASAPSRTINEQFF.

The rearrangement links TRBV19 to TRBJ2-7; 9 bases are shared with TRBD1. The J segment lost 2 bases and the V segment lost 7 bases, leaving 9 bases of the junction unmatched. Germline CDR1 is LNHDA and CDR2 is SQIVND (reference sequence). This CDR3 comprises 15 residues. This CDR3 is CASTLGGQGPYEQYF. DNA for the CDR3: TGTGCCAGTACTCTGGGGGGACAGGGCCCCTACGAGCAGTACTTC.

The DNA of the CDR3 is TGTGCCAGCAGCATCGACAGGGGGCAGGCCAGTGAAAAACTGTTTTTT. Its protein product is CASSIDRGQASEKLFF. The rearrangement joins TRBV9 to TRBJ1-4; 10 bases are shared with TRBD1. Trimming at V came to 4 bases and at J to 7 bases, leaving 10 bases not matched to a gene. Germline CDR1 reads SGDLS; CDR2 reads YYNGEE. This CDR3 has 16 amino acids.

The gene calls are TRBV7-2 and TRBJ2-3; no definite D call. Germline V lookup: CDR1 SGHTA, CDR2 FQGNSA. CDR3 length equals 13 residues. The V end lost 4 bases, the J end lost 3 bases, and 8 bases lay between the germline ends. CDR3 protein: CASSWIGTDTQYF. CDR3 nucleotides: TGTGCCAGCAGCTGGATTGGGACAGATACGCAGTATTTT.